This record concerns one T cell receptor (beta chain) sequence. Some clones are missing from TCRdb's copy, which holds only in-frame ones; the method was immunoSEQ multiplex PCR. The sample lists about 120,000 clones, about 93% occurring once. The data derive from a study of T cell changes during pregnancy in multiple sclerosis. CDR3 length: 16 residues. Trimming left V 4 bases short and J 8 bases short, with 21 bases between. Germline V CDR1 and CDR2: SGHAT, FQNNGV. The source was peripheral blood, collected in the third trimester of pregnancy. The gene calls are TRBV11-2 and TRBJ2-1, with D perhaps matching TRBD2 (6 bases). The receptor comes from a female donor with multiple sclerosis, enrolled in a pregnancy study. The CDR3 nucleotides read TGTGCCAGCAGCTCCCGACTAGGGCGGGTCAACGATGAGCAGTTCTTC. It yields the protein CASSSRLGRVNDEQFF.